A single sample is the source of the 28 T cell receptor beta chains below, sequenced in a study of PD-1 blockade in classical Hodgkin lymphoma. Indicated time point: newly diagnosed, previously untreated cHL patient sample. CD4+ T cells were purified from thawed PBMCs by negative selection. Measured with immunoSEQ multiplex PCR; TCRdb has only the in-frame clones, and not every one. The sample carries tens of thousands of clones, roughly 90% recorded once. Sequencing was done on a sample of CD4+ T cells from blood. These receptors were collected from a human donor with classical Hodgkin lymphoma.

The chain links TRBV7-2 to TRBJ2-2; 9 nucleotides match TRBD1. The junction had 4 bases not matched to a gene; V was cut back by 5 bases and J by 3 bases. CDR3 length equals 15 residues. Looked up from germline, CDR1 is SGHTA and CDR2 is FQGNSA. CDR3 coding DNA: TGTGCCAGCAGCCCCAGGACAGGGGACACCGGGGAGCTGTTTTTT. It encodes CASSPRTGDTGELFF.

V and J are TRBV5-8 and TRBJ1-1; possible D gene TRBD1, 5 bases. Trimming shortened V by 4 bases and J by 4 bases, and 14 bases separated the two germline ends. CDR1 and CDR2 (germline): SGHTS, YDEGEE. The CDR3 loop spans 14 amino acids. The CDR3 is CASSHAEGITEAFF. In DNA form, the CDR3 reads TGTGCCAGCAGCCACGCGGAGGGGATCACTGAAGCTTTCTTT.

For the CDR3, the DNA is TGTGCCAGCAGCTTAGAGGGTATGGGGACTGAAGCTTTCTTT. Its translation is CASSLEGMGTEAFF. This rearrangement joins TRBV7-6 to TRBJ1-1; D not certain. There are 14 residues in the CDR3. The ends were cut back, 1 base at V and 5 bases at J, with 11 bases in the middle. CDR1 is SGHVS, CDR2 FNYEAQ, per germline.

The chain carries TRBV2 and TRBJ2-6; no definite D call. The CDR3 sequence is 12 residues long. Germline V gives CDR1 SNHLY, CDR2 FYNNEI. The germline V and J ends were trimmed by 4 bases and 2 bases, with 0 bases remaining between them. CDR3 coding DNA: TGTGCCAGCAGTGCTGGGGCCAACGTCCTGACTTTC. This encodes CASSAGANVLTF.

The CDR3 sequence is CASRPRQETQYF. For the CDR3, the DNA is TGTGCCAGCAGACCACGCCAAGAGACCCAGTACTTC. The chain is built from TRBV2 and TRBJ2-5; D not resolved. The CDR3 is made up of 12 amino acids. Looked up from germline, CDR1 is SNHLY and CDR2 is FYNNEI. The V gene lost 6 bases and the J gene lost 1 base, with 6 bases spanning the gap.

The rearrangement joins TRBV5-1 to TRBJ2-2, with 7 bases identical to TRBD1. Germline V gene lookup returns CDR1 SGHRS and CDR2 YFSETQ. The CDR3 spans 15 residues. Losses at the gene ends were 4 bases for V and 1 base for J; bases not matched to a gene: 4. The CDR3 DNA reads as TGCGCCAGCAGCCTGGGACAGCTGAACACCGGGGAGCTGTTTTTT. Translation gives CASSLGQLNTGELFF.

The V call is TRBV7-2, the J call TRBJ1-2, with 10 bases aligning to TRBD1. J was trimmed by 6 bases and V by 3 bases; bases with no gene match: 7. Germline CDR1 is SGHTA and CDR2 is FQGNSA. The CDR3 loop spans 15 amino acids. CDR3 sequence: CASSFRQGARNGYTF. The CDR3 DNA sequence: TGTGCCAGCAGCTTCCGACAGGGGGCAAGGAATGGCTACACCTTC.

The chain uses TRBV7-2 and TRBJ2-6; D is possibly TRBD2 (5 bases). The CDR3 extends over 17 amino acids. The V end was cut by 1 base, the J end by 1 base, with 11 bases between. The germline gives CDR1 SGHTA, CDR2 FQGNSA. The chain's CDR3 is CASSLVAGLSGANVLTF. CDR3 in DNA: TGTGCCAGCAGCTTAGTCGCGGGCTTATCTGGGGCCAACGTCCTGACTTTC.

The genes are TRBV11-2 and TRBJ2-7; possible D gene TRBD1, 5 bases. There are 12 residues in the CDR3. Germline V gene lookup returns CDR1 SGHAT and CDR2 FQNNGV. V lost 5 bases and J 4 bases, leaving 9 bases between the germline ends. The chain's CDR3 is CASSTQGYEQYF. CDR3 nucleotide sequence: TGTGCCAGCAGCACCCAGGGATACGAGCAGTACTTC.

This chain connects TRBV28 to TRBJ2-3, with D unresolved. V lost 3 bases and J lost 4, with 5 bases in between. Germline V gene lookup returns CDR1 MDHEN and CDR2 SYDVKM. The CDR3 is 12 residues long. CDR3 in amino acids: CASSFRSDTQYF. The CDR3 bases are TGTGCCAGCAGTTTTCGTTCAGATACGCAGTATTTT.

The chain couples TRBV7-2 to TRBJ2-2; D ambiguous. Germline V gives CDR1 SGHTA, CDR2 FQGNSA. The CDR3 extends over 14 amino acids. The germline V and J ends were trimmed by 1 base and 0 bases, with 3 bases remaining between them. The CDR3 sequence is CASSLETNTGELFF. CDR3 DNA sequence: TGTGCCAGCAGCTTAGAAACGAACACCGGGGAGCTGTTTTTT.

The V and J genes are TRBV6-1 and TRBJ2-7; possibly TRBD2 for D (7 bases). V was pared by 6 bases and J by 6 bases, with 21 bases between. The CDR3 sequence is 15 residues long. Germline loops: CDR1 MNHNS, CDR2 SASEGT. CDR3 sequence (DNA): TGTGCCAGCAGCTCAGAAGGGGGAGGGGTTGTCGAGCAGTACTTC. This sequence encodes CASSSEGGGVVEQYF.

In this sample, this clone turned up once. The V call is TRBV6-6, the J call TRBJ1-4; D uncertain. The CDR3 extends over 14 amino acids. Trimming cost V 0 bases and J 5 bases, with 7 bases left between them. CDR1 and CDR2 (germline): MNHNY, SVGAGI (reference sequence). In DNA, the CDR3 is TGTGCCAGCAGTTACTCAGAGTGGAATGAAAAACTGTTTTTT. This translates into CASSYSEWNEKLFF.

The chain is built from TRBV5-4 and TRBJ2-3; the match to TRBD2 covers 9 bases. This CDR3 is built from 15 residues. Germline V gives CDR1 SGHNT, CDR2 YYREEE (reference sequence). V lost 4 bases and J lost 1; bases outside the gene matches: 4. The CDR3 region is CASSPRLAGTDTQYF. In DNA form, the CDR3 reads TGTGCCAGCAGCCCGCGACTAGCGGGCACAGATACGCAGTATTTT.

The J gene is TRBJ2-7, the V gene TRBV10-3; 11 bases are a match to TRBD1. Germline V gives CDR1 ENHRY, CDR2 SYGVKD. The V and J ends lost 8 bases and 7 bases, in that order; junction bases with no gene match: 7. This CDR3 has 13 residues. The CDR3 here is CAIGTGTGGEQYF. The CDR3 nucleotides read TGTGCCATCGGGACCGGGACAGGGGGAGAGCAGTACTTC.

The V call is TRBV2, the J call TRBJ2-3, with 16 bases aligning to TRBD2. V trimming: 5 bases; J trimming: 2 bases; junction bases outside the gene matches: 4. Germline CDR1 and CDR2: SNHLY and FYNNEI. This CDR3 contains 17 residues. As DNA, the CDR3 is TGTGCCAGCAGTCAGGGACTAGCGGGAGGGGACACAGATACGCAGTATTTT. Its protein product is CASSQGLAGGDTDTQYF.

This chain uses TRBV6-1 with TRBJ2-5; 10 bases match TRBD1. The J call is uncertain, as TRBJ2-7 better fits the DNA end. Germline loops: CDR1 MNHNS, CDR2 SASEGT. The CDR3 has 14 amino acids. CDR3 amino acids: CASSEDRGTYEQYF. CDR3 nucleotide sequence: TGTGCCAGCAGTGAGGACAGGGGGACCTACGAGCAGTACTTC.

V and J are TRBV6-5 and TRBJ1-2; D might be TRBD1 (6 bases). In germline, CDR1 is MNHEY, CDR2 SVGAGI. The V gene lost 2 bases and the J gene lost 4 bases, with 11 bases spanning the gap. The CDR3 length is 14 residues. The CDR3 is CASSYGGPGYGYTF. In DNA, the CDR3 is TGTGCCAGCAGTTACGGGGGGCCGGGCTATGGCTACACCTTC.

The chain joins TRBV7-2 to TRBJ2-1; TRBD2 matches at 12 bases. CDR1 and CDR2 from the germline V gene are SGHTA and FQGNSA. After removal of 4 bases from V and 4 bases from J, the junction contained 5 bases not matched to a gene. The CDR3 length is 16 residues. The CDR3 loop is CASSSPGTSGYNEQFF. As DNA, the CDR3 is TGTGCCAGCAGCTCACCCGGGACTAGCGGGTACAATGAGCAGTTCTTC.

The V gene is TRBV5-4, the J gene TRBJ2-1, with 9 bases fitting TRBD2. The CDR3 sequence is 15 residues long. CDR1 and CDR2 (germline): SGHNT, YYREEE (reference sequence). With 0 bases clipped from V and 8 bases from J, the junction kept 6 bases outside the gene matches. The CDR3 is CASSLDLAGWDEQFF. CDR3 nucleotide sequence: TGTGCCAGCAGCTTGGATCTAGCGGGATGGGATGAGCAGTTCTTC.

The chain uses TRBV13 and TRBJ2-7, with D tentatively TRBD2 (5 bases). Per germline, CDR1 PRHDT and CDR2 FYEKMQ (reference sequence). Deletions cut 0 bases from V and 7 bases from J, with 13 bases between. This CDR3 is 14 amino acids long. The DNA of the CDR3 is TGTGCCAGCAGCTTAGGGCTAGCTGTGCGTGAGCAGTACTTC. Translation gives CASSLGLAVREQYF.

This clone was seen a handful of times. The genes are TRBV4-2 and TRBJ1-3; tentatively, D is TRBD1 (5 bases). This CDR3 spans 15 amino acids. V was pared by 0 bases and J by 4 bases, with 10 bases between. Germline V gene sequence: CDR1 LGHNA, CDR2 YNFKEQ. CDR3 nucleotide sequence: TGTGCCAGCAGCCAAGATTGGGGGTTAGGAAACACCATATATTTT. Encoded protein: CASSQDWGLGNTIYF.

This chain uses TRBV5-1 with TRBJ2-3, with a tentative D call TRBD2 (6 bases). V lost 4 bases and J 3 bases, leaving 15 bases between the germline ends. Germline CDR1 and CDR2: SGHRS and YFSETQ. This CDR3 comprises 15 residues. The DNA of the CDR3 is TGCGCCAGCAGCCTATTCGACGGAGGGACAGATACGCAGTATTTT. Translation: CASSLFDGGTDTQYF.

This chain joins TRBV19 and TRBJ1-2; the D is unclear. Trimming took off 5 bases at V and 8 bases at J, with 12 bases between the two ends. This CDR3 contains 12 residues. Germline CDR1 reads LNHDA; CDR2 reads SQIVND (reference sequence). Here the CDR3 DNA reads TGTGCCAGTAGTGAGCGAGAAGACGGCTACACCTTC. Translated: CASSEREDGYTF.

This chain joins TRBV15 and TRBJ2-5; weak D call: TRBD1 (6 bases). The CDR3 consists of 15 residues. Trimming shortened V by 1 base and J by 4 bases, and 13 bases separated the two germline ends. Germline CDR1 and CDR2: LNHNV and YYDKDF (reference sequence). CDR3 DNA: TGTGCCACCAGCAGAGGAGACAGGTCAGGAGAGACCCAGTACTTC. Its translation is CATSRGDRSGETQYF.

This chain connects TRBV7-3 to TRBJ2-5, with 10 bases lining up with TRBD2. V gave up 2 bases and J gave up 4 bases; unmatched junction bases: 4. CDR3 length: 15 amino acids. Germline V CDR1 and CDR2: SGHTA, FQGTGA. The CDR3 region is CASSLLAGGGETQYF. In DNA, the CDR3 is TGTGCCAGCAGCTTATTAGCGGGAGGAGGAGAGACCCAGTACTTC.

The genes are TRBV10-3 and TRBJ2-1, with 7 bases aligning to TRBD1. The CDR3 totals 12 residues. Looked up from germline, CDR1 is ENHRY and CDR2 is SYGVKD. J lost 2 bases, V lost 10 bases, and 2 bases had no gene match. In DNA, the CDR3 is TGTGCCACCGGGACAGCCTACAATGAGCAGTTCTTC. It is translated as CATGTAYNEQFF.

The rearrangement links TRBV4-2 to TRBJ2-1, with TRBD1 matching 7 bases. Germline V gene sequence: CDR1 LGHNA, CDR2 YNFKEQ. The CDR3 consists of 16 residues. Trimming took 3 bases from V and 2 from J; bases not matched to a gene: 7. The CDR3 here is CASSQIQGTAYNEQFF. Here the CDR3 DNA reads TGTGCCAGCAGCCAGATACAGGGGACGGCCTACAATGAGCAGTTCTTC.